The rows below give T cell receptor beta chains drawn from one sample of a study of T cells in Graves' hyperthyroidism and ophthalmopathy. MiXCR, applied by TCRdb to the multiplex PCR reads, yields one record per CDR3 protein. The sample comprises around 690,000 distinct CDR3 sequences, roughly 17% of which are singletons, and roughly 16% rests with the top ten. The sequencing sample was made of blood. These receptors all come from a man aged 50-59 years with Graves' hyperthyroidism. Both conserved end residues are part of each CDR3. Each record gives: V gene, D gene, CDR3 protein. D genes are given only for firm matches.

TRBV20-1	.	CSGGGRDLTDTQYF
TRBV6-2/TRBV6-3	.	CASSYEAVSSYEQYF
TRBV11-1	TRBD2	CASSLSGTTLYNEQFF
TRBV28	TRBD1	CASSRVQGDQPQHF
TRBV27	.	CASSLQAKNIQYF
TRBV30	.	CAWSVGAGTPAGYTF
TRBV19	.	CASMGFGQYNEQFF
TRBV4-2	TRBD2	CASSPRGGKGTGELFF
TRBV2	.	CASSGDTLYNEQFF
TRBV9	.	CASSGAFGDTIYF
TRBV19	TRBD1	CASSPFPGDSPFF
TRBV7-6	.	CASSLGGGPNEQFF
TRBV5-1	TRBD2	CASRQSGRNTDTQYF
TRBV12-3/TRBV12-4	TRBD1	CASTLRTGYEQYF
TRBV24-1	TRBD1	CATRSGTGNTEAFF
TRBV11-2	TRBD2	CASSQGTSGSVGTDTQYF
TRBV24-1	.	CAASLSNSPLGELFF
TRBV5-6	.	CATLPQGNVYEQYF
TRBV10-3	TRBD1	CAISPRTGVNEQFF
TRBV2	TRBD2	CASRGLAFNEQYF
TRBV27	.	CASSLVRHRLEQFF
TRBV20-1	.	CSVGRLEETQYF
TRBV19	.	CASSIWLRGPNEQFF
TRBV27	.	CASNRGSFATGELFF
TRBV20-1	TRBD2	CSASVLAGLYEQYF
TRBV10-3	.	CAISEREIYEQYF
TRBV15	TRBD2	CATSRKGAGGSNEQFF